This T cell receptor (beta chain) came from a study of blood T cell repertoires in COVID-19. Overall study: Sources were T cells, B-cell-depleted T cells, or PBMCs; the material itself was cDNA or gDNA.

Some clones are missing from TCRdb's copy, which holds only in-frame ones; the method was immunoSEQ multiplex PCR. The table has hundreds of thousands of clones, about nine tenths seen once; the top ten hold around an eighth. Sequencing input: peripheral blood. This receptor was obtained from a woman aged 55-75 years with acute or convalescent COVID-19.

CDR3 DNA: TGTGCCAGCAGTTTGGGGGAGGCTGAAAAACTGTTTTTT. It codes for CASSLGEAEKLFF. The rearrangement links TRBV7-2 to TRBJ1-4; TRBD1 might be the D (5 bases). Trimming took 6 bases from V and 7 from J, leaving 12 bases between them. Germline loops: CDR1 SGHTA, CDR2 FQGNSA. CDR3 length: 13 residues. The full variable domain, in which reference TRBV7-2 and TRBJ1-4 provide the parts outside the CDR3, is GAGVSQSPSNKVTEKGKDVELRCDPISGHTALYWYRQSLGQGLEFLIYFQGNSAPDKSGLPSDRFSAERTGGSVSTLTIQRTQQEDSAVYLCASSLGEAEKLFFGSGTQLSVL.